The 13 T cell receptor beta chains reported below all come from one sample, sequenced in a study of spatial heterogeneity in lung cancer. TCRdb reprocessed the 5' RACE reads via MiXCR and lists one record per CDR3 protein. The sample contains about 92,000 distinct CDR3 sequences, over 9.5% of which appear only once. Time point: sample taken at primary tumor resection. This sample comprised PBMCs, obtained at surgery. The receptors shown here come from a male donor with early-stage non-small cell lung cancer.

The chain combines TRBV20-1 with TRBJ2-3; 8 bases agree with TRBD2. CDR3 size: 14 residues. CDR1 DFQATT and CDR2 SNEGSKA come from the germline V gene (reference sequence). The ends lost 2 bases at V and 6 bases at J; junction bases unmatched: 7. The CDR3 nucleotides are TGCAGTGCTAGACCGGGGGGGGGCCACGATACGCAGTATTTT. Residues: CSARPGGGHDTQYF.

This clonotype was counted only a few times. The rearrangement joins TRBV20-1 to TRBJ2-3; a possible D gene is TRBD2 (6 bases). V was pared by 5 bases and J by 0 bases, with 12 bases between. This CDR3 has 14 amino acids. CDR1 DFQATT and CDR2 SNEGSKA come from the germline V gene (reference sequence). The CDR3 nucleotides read TGCAGTGCTGCCCCGGGACTCAGCACAGATACGCAGTATTTT. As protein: CSAAPGLSTDTQYF.

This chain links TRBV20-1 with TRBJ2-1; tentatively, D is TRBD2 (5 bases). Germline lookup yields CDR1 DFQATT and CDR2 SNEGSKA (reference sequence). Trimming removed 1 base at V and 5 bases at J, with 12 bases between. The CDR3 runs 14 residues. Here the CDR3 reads CSARGELGDNEQFF. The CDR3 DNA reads TGCAGTGCTAGAGGTGAACTAGGCGACAATGAGCAGTTCTTC.

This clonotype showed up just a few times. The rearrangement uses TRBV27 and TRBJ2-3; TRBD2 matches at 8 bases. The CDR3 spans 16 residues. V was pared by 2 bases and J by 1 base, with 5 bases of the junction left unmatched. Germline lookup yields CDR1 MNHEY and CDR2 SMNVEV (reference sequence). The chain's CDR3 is CASSLSLAGRTDTQYF. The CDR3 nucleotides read TGTGCCAGCAGTTTAAGTCTAGCGGGCCGCACAGATACGCAGTATTTT.

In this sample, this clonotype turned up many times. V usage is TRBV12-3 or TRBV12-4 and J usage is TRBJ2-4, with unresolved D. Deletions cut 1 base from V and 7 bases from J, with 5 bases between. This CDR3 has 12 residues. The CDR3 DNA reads TGTGCCAGCAGTTTAGTTGAGAACATTCAGTACTTC. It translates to CASSLVENIQYF.

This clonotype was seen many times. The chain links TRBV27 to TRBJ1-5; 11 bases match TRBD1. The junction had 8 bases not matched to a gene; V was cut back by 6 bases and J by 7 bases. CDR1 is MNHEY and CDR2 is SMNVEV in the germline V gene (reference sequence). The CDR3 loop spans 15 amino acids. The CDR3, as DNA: TGTGCCAGCAGATCCGGACAGGGGGCTCGACAGCCCCAGCATTTT. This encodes CASRSGQGARQPQHF.

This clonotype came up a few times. In DNA form, the CDR3 reads TGTGCCAGCAGCCAAGAAATGAAGGGGTGGTATGGCTACACCTTC. This translates into CASSQEMKGWYGYTF. The chain uses TRBV4-2 and TRBJ1-2, with D perhaps TRBD1 (5 bases). There are 15 residues in the CDR3. V was pared by 0 bases and J by 5 bases, with 13 bases between. Germline V gives CDR1 LGHNA, CDR2 YNFKEQ.

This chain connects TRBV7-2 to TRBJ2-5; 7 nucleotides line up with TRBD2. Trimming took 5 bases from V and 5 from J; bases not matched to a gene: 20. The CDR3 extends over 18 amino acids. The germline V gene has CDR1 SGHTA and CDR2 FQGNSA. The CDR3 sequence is CASSPGFVFAGDSETQYF. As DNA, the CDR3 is TGTGCCAGCAGCCCGGGATTCGTCTTTGCGGGAGATAGTGAGACCCAGTACTTC. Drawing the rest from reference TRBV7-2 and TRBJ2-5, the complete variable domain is GAGVSQSPSNKVTEKGKDVELRCDPISGHTALYWYRQSLGQGLEFLIYFQGNSAPDKSGLPSDRFSAERTGGSVSTLTIQRTQQEDSAVYLCASSPGFVFAGDSETQYFGPGTRLLVL.

In DNA, the CDR3 is TGTGCCAGCAGCACTCTTACCGACGGGGGACAGCCCCAGCATTTT. It specifies CASSTLTDGGQPQHF. The chain combines TRBV28 with TRBJ1-5; possibly TRBD1 for D (5 bases). Trimming took 6 bases from V and 7 from J, leaving 19 bases between them. This CDR3 comprises 15 residues. Germline CDR1 MDHEN, CDR2 SYDVKM.

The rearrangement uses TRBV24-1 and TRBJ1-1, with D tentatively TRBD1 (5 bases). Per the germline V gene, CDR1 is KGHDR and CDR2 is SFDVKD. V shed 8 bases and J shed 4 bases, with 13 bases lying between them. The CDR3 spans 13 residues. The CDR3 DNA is TGTGCCACCACGGCGTCAGGGAGCACTGAAGCTTTCTTT. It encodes CATTASGSTEAFF.

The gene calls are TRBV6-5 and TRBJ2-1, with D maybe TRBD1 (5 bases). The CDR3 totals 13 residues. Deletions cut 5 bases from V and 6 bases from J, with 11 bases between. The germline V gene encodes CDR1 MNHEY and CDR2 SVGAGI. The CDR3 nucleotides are TGTGCCAGCAGTAAACAGGTTAGCAATGAGCAGTTCTTC. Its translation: CASSKQVSNEQFF.

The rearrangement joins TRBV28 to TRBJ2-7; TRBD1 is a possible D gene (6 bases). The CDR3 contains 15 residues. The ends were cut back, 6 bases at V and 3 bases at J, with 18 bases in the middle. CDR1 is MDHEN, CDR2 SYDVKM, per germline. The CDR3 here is CASSSAGELNYEQYF. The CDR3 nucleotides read TGTGCCAGCAGCTCTGCAGGGGAACTCAACTACGAGCAGTACTTC.

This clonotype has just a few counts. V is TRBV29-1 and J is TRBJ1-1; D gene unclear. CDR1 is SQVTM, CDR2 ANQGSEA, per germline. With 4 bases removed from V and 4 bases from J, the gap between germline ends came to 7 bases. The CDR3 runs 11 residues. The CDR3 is CSVGVTTEAFF. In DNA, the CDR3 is TGCAGCGTTGGGGTGACCACTGAAGCTTTCTTT.